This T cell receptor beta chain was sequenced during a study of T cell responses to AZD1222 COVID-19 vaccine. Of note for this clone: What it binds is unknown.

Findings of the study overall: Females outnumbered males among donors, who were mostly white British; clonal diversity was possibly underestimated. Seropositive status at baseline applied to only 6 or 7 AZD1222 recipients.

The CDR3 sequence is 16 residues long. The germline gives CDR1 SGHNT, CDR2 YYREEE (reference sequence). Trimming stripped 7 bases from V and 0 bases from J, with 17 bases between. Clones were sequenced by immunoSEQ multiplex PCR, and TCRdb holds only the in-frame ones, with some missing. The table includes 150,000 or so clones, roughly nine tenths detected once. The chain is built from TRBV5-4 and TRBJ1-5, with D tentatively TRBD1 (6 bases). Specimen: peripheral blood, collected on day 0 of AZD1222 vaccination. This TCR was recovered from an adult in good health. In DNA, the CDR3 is TGTGCCAGCTCGGAGGGGGGAGGGATTAGCAATCAGCCCCAGCATTTT. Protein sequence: CASSEGGGISNQPQHF.